The entry below describes one T cell receptor beta chain. These data originate in a study of blood T cell repertoires in COVID-19. At the level of the study: Spain, Italy and the United States supplied samples that represented acute and convalescent COVID-19. PBMCs, B-cell-depleted T cells, or T cells provided the cDNA or gDNA that made up the material.

V was trimmed by 2 bases and J by 1 base, leaving 9 bases between them. CDR3 length: 15 residues. Germline lookup yields CDR1 LGHNA and CDR2 YSLEER. How the authors handled the data: Nucleated cell number was recorded as an estimate derived from reference gene primer amplification. Method: immunoSEQ multiplex PCR; TCRdb's copy keeps in-frame clones and lacks some. The V and J calls and clone size are taken from that table; D and trimming were inferred from the DNA. The repertoire has around 26,000 clones, approximately 86% of them found once; the top ten carry about a third. Sample: peripheral blood. J is TRBJ1-3 and V is TRBV4-3; weak D call: TRBD1 (6 bases). This receptor was identified in a human donor in a cohort sampled during active COVID-19. CDR3 region: CASSQKQGSGNTIYF. The CDR3 DNA follows: TGCGCCAGCAGCCAAAAACAGGGTTCTGGAAACACCATATATTTT.